Sequencing of this T cell receptor (beta chain) was carried out in a study of shared clonotypes between healthy human individuals. Study conclusions and caveats: It was the few donors that limited the genetic and exposure-history diversity represented. The generation probabilities recorded for non-shared clonotypes fell below those of clonotypes shared by all four donors.

Data came from immunoSEQ multiplex PCR; TCRdb stores just in-frame clones and leaves some out. The sample lists some 1,100,000 clones; about 80% were seen once. Worth noting for this clone: Its antigen remains unknown.

The clonotype comes from a man aged 18 to 30 in good health. Some clones in this sample may be carry-over from other donors' samples. Sample: memory CD4+ T cells from PBMCs. Subset reported: CD45RA-negative fraction.

The CDR3, as DNA: TGTGCCACCAGGACAGGGCGAGGTGGCTACACCTTC. Protein sequence: CATRTGRGGYTF. The chain is built from TRBV28 and TRBJ1-2; TRBD1 matches at 8 bases. The germline V gene encodes CDR1 MDHEN and CDR2 SYDVKM. There are 12 residues in the CDR3. V shed 10 bases and J 7 bases; nucleotides not matched to a gene: 8.